Included here is one T cell receptor beta chain sequence, with context. Its antigen target is currently unknown. No per-base quality is available; no much larger clone lies one base away. Enrolling through a virtual design, the prospective study's participants ranged in age from roughly 18 to 89 years and lived across roughly 23 United States geographic areas. In the prospective study, cohorts were assigned on the basis of participant-reported clinical history obtained from a screening survey and a study questionnaire. Exposed participants had been in contact, within 2 weeks of entering the study, with a person who had a PCR-confirmed or clinician-diagnosed case of COVID-19. In the prospective study, mobile phlebotomists collected whole blood, serum and a nasopharyngeal or oropharyngeal swab from each participant. Prospective study participants could optionally give additional blood draws and questionnaires over an approximately 2-month period. Before DNA extraction, blood samples from the prospective study were shipped at room temperature or frozen.

The immunoSEQ Assay, a bias-controlled multiplex PCR, was used to amplify TCRbeta CDR3 regions from genomic DNA. As for the original processing: Nucleated cell counts per sample were estimated from amplification of reference gene primers within the assay. To quantify the absolute abundance of each unique TCRbeta CDR3 rearrangement, sequence reads were collapsed and filtered. For each sample, productive Simpson clonality was calculated as the square root of Simpson's diversity index over productive rearrangements. The source is immuneACCESS, and TCRdb retained only in-frame sequences with V and J called. Part of the clones is not carried over; for the studies checked, unresolved V genes explain less than half of this, and the remainder is unexplained. Clonal size and the V and J genes are those of that table, whereas D and trimming came from the DNA. The sample table records roughly 380,000 clones; 88% of these occur just once. The top ten hold 1% of the sample.

This entry comes from a study of blood T cell repertoires in COVID-19 (dated by TCRdb to about 2020). Regarding the complete study: The collaborator samples originated in the United States, Italy and Spain and spanned the acute and convalescent phases of COVID-19. The prospective study material was composed of cDNA or gDNA derived from T cells, B-cell-depleted T cells, or PBMCs. Subjects who had been exposed to COVID-19, were actively infected with it, or had recovered from it provided the deeply sampled blood TCRbeta repertoires that made up the dataset. The repertoires were released in a freely available public database intended as a resource for research on the immune response to SARS-CoV-2. Samples came from the ongoing ImmuneRACE study (first 160 participants) plus 1,254 subjects from 6 global collaborators. Nearly every sample came with metadata listing a de-identified subject ID, COVID-19 status, age in years and sex. Where HLA class I and class II types were available, the types were taken from metadata supplied by the sample provider, not from assay-based typing. The paper's findings and limits, for the study overall: How much clinical and demographic metadata was included differed by source and by participant, and the metadata was provided uncurated.

The CDR3 goes from the cysteine to the phenylalanine over 19 residues. Of all the DNA, just the CDR3 is kept, 57 bases in frame from base 1. The germline V gene (reference sequence) sets CDR1 to MNHEY and CDR2 to SMNVEV. Trimming removed 2 bases from V and 2 bases from J, leaving 21 bases between the germline ends. The origin of this receptor is a woman between 25 and 40 years old who had been exposed to COVID-19. The rearrangement combines TRBV27 with TRBJ2-2; TRBD2 might be the D gene, on 7 matching bases. The sequencing input was PBMCs or T cells enriched from blood (not recorded which). The CDR3 reads as follows: CASSLGPYGGDTNTGELFF. In nucleotide form, the sequence is TGTGCCAGCAGTTTAGGCCCTTATGGGGGGGACACCAACACCGGGGAGCTGTTTTTT.